This record concerns one TCR beta chain sequence. Its antigen remains undetermined. Sequencing was carried out with a NextSeq 550. The Human TCR Profiling Kit (MiLaboratory) was used to make UMI-labeled 5' RACE TRB cDNA libraries. The full amount of extracted RNA was used for cDNA synthesis, and the full amount of resulting cDNA was used for PCR amplification. Libraries were prepared in parallel with an identical number of PCR cycles. Regarding the original processing steps: With a minimum of two reads required per UMI, MIGEC and MiXCR pulled out about 57,000 +/- 9,900 unique UMI-labeled TRB cDNA molecules from each library. On average, about 40,000 +/- 10,000 functional in-frame TRB CDR3 nucleotide clonotypes lacking stop codons were found per library. After downsampling to 5000 UMI-labeled TRB molecules per sample, diversity metrics, including normalized Shannon-Wiener and Chao1, were computed in VDJtools. VDJtools was used to calculate clonotype-size-weighted physicochemical properties of the central five CDR3 residues, namely interaction energy, strength, volume and Kidera factor 4. Reprocessed by TCRdb, the reads give a single entry per CDR3 protein sequence, without DNA. Here the V and J calls rest on TCRdb's processing, not on the authors' analysis. The table of this sample itemizes some 22,000 distinct CDR3 sequences. Less than 5% of the sample goes to the ten largest clones.

The CDR3, from cysteine to phenylalanine, totals 15 residues. Only the protein is available. The germline V gene supplies CDR1 MDHEN and CDR2 SYDVKM. This specimen belongs to a study of CXCR3-negative and CXCR3-positive naive CD8 T cells (dated by TCRdb to between 2018 and 2021). General notes on the study: Some 130 million TRB reads were obtained in total, roughly 1.5 +/- 0.3 million reads per library. Diversity and physicochemical repertoire analyses were performed on 11 donors pooled from two independent experiments. For the TRBV-TRBJ cluster analysis, the naive subsets came from 5 donors, while the memory cells came from 3 donors. General findings and caveats noted by the study authors: Because surface CD5, which has been linked to self-reactivity in mice, was comparable between naive subsets, TCR interaction strength was also inferred from TRB CDR3 physicochemical properties. TRB CDR3s from CXCR3-positive naive cells showed higher hydrophobicity (lower Kidera factor 4), lower energy, and higher strength and volume indices than CXCR3-negative naive cells. Comparably high repertoire diversity was found in both naive subsets, whereas much lower repertoire diversity was found in memory CD8+ T cells. Freshly isolated PBMCs were used for most assays because CXCR3 expression went down partially after cryopreservation. TRBV-TRBJ usage was similar between naive CXCR3-negative and CXCR3-positive cells from the same donor, while memory cells showed distinct patterns.

Each CD8+ T cell subset was flow-sorted in triplicate, and 300,000 or so cells per subset were placed directly into RLT lysis buffer. Naive CD8+ T cells were defined stringently as CD45RO-CCR7+CD27+CD95- to exclude memory contaminants. Peripheral blood mononuclear cells were isolated from buffy coats using standard density gradient centrifugation. Naive CXCR3-negative and CXCR3-positive CD8+ T cells were flow-sorted on a FACSAria III. Total RNA was extracted from sorted cells with an RNeasy Mini Kit. The sequencing sample was made of naive CXCR3- CD8+ T cells from blood. The cell subset or site tag for this specimen amounts to: CD45RO-CCR7+CD27+CD95- naive CD8+ T cells lacking CXCR3 (TNR3-). This receptor was taken from a human donor in good health. Some clones in this sample may be carry-over from other donors' samples. Recombination linked TRBV28 to TRBJ2-5; TCRdb selects TRBD1, and the lack of DNA leaves this call unchecked. The CDR3 here reads CASSPRFVAGETQYF.